This T cell receptor (beta chain) was recorded in a study of read filtering for tumor transcriptome and immune sequencing. Study at large: R-ISS stage counts were 8 for I, roughly 15 for II, 6 or 7 for III.

Every patient had bone marrow sampled while the disease was active. Study conclusions and caveats: The sorted CD138-negative fraction was a mixed bone marrow immune population, not purified T cells.

Concerning this clonotype: The antigen is not known.

The library was built from about 400 ng RNA with molecular barcoded adaptors for alpha/delta and beta/gamma chains. One entry per CDR3 protein results from TCRdb running MiXCR on the reads. The sample holds some 41,000 distinct CDR3 sequences, about an eighth seen once. The sample consisted of a population of CD138-negative cells sorted from bone marrow. The receptor comes from a donor at least 40 years old with multiple myeloma.

In DNA form, the CDR3 reads TGCAGCGTCCACACCGGGGGCTCCTACGAGCAGTACTTC. Translating gives CSVHTGGSYEQYF. The chain recombines TRBV29-1 with TRBJ2-7; D is possibly TRBD2 (6 bases). The CDR3 totals 13 residues. Germline V gives CDR1 SQVTM, CDR2 ANQGSEA. V lost 6 bases, J lost 0 bases, and 12 bases lay in between.